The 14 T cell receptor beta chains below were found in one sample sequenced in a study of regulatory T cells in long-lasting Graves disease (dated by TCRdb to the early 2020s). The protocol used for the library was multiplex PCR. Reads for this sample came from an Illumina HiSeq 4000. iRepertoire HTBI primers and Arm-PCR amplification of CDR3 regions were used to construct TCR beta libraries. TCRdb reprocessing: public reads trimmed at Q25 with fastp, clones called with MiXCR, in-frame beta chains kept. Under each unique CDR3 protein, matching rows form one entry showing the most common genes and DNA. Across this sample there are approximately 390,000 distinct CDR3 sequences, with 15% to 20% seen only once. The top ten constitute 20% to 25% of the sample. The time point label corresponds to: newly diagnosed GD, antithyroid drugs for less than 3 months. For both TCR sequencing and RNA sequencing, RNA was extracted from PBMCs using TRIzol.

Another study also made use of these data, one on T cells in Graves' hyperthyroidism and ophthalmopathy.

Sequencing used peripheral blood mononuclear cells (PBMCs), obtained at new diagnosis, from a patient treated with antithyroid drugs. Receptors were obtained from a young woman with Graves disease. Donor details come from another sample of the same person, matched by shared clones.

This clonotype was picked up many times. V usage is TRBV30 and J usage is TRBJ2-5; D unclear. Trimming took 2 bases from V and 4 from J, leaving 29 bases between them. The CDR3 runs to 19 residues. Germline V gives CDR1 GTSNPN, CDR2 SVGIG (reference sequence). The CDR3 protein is CAWSLNLLSRAAARETQYF. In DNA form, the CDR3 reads TGTGCCTGGAGTCTCAACTTGTTGTCAAGGGCCGCGGCCCGAGAGACCCAGTACTTC.

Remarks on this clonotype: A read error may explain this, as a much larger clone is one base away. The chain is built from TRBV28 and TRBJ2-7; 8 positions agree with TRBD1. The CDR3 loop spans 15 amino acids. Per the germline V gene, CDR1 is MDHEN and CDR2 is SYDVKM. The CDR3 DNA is TGTGCCAGCAGTCCTCCGGGGACAGGCTCCTACGGGCAGTACTTC. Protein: CASSPPGTGSYGQYF.

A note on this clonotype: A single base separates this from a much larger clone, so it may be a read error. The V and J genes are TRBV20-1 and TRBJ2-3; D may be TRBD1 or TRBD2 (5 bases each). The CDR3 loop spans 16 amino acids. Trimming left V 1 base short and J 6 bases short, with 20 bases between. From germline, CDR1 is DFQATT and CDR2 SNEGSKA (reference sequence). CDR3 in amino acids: CSARVLGASLVDTQYF. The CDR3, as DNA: TGCAGTGCTAGAGTATTAGGGGCTAGCTTGGTGGATACGCAGTATTTT.

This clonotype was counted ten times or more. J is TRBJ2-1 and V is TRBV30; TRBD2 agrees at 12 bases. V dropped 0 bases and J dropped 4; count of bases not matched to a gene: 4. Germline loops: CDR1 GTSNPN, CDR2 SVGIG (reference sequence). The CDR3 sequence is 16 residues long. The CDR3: CAWSVHGLAGYNEQFF. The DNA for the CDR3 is TGTGCCTGGAGTGTACATGGACTAGCGGGATACAATGAGCAGTTCTTC. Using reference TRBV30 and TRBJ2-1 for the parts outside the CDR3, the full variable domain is SQTIHQWPATLVQPVGSPLSLECTVEGTSNPNLYWYRQAAGRGLQLLFYSVGIGQISSEVPQNLSASRPQDRQFILSSKKLLLSDSGFYLCAWSVHGLAGYNEQFFGPGTRLTVL.

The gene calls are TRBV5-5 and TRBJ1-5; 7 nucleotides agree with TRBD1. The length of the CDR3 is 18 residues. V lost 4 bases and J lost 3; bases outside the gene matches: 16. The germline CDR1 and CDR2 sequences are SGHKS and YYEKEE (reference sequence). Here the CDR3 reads CASSVFGGSGQYNQPQHF. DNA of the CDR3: TGTGCCAGCAGCGTCTTTGGGGGTTCGGGACAGTACAATCAGCCCCAGCATTTT.

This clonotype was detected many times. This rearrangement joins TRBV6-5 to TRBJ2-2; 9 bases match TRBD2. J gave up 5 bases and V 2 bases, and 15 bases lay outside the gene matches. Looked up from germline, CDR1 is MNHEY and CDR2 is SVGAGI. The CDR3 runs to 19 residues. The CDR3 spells CASSYLRIAGDLGTGELFF. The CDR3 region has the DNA TGTGCCAGCAGTTACCTTCGAATAGCGGGAGATTTGGGGACCGGGGAGCTGTTTTTT.

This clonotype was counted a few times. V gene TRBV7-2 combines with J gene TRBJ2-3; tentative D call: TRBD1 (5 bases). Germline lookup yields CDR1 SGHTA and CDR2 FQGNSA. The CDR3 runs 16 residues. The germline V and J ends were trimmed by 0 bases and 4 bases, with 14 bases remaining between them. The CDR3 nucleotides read TGTGCCAGCAGCTTAGCGGGGCCCAGCGTCCCAGATACGCAGTATTTT. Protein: CASSLAGPSVPDTQYF.

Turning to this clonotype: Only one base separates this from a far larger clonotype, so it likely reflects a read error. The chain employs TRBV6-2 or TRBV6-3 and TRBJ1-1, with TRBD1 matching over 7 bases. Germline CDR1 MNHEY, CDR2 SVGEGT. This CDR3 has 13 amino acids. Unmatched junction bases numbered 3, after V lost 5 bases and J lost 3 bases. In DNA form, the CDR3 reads TGTGCCAGCAGTGAAGGACAGGACACTGAAGCTTTCTTT. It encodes CASSEGQDTEAFF.

In nucleotides, the CDR3 is TGTGCCATCAGCGGACATGCAACTAATGAAAAACTGTTTTTT. Protein: CAISGHATNEKLFF. The chain uses TRBV10-3 and TRBJ1-4, with D perhaps matching TRBD1 (5 bases). V lost 6 bases to trimming and J lost 0 bases, with 8 bases between them. The CDR3 consists of 14 residues. Per germline, CDR1 ENHRY and CDR2 SYGVKD.

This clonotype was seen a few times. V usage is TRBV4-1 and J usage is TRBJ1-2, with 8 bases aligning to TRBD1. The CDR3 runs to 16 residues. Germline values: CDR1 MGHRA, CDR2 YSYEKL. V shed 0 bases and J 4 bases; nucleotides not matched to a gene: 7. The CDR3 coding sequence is TGCGCCAGCAGCCAAGATCTGGACAGGGACTTCTATGGCTACACCTTC. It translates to CASSQDLDRDFYGYTF.

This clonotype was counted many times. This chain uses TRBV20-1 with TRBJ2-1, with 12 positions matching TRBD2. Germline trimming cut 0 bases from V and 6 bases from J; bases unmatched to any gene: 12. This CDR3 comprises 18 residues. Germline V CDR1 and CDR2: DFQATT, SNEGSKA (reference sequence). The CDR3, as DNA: TGCAGTGCTAGAGACCTAGGACTAGCGGGGAACGGGGCCAATGAGCAGTTCTTC. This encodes CSARDLGLAGNGANEQFF.

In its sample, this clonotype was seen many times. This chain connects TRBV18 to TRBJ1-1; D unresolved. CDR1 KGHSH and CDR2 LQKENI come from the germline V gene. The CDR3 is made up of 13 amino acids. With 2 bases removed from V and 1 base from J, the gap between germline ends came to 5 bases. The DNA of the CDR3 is TGTGCCAGCTCACCAGTGAAGAACACTGAAGCTTTCTTT. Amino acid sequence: CASSPVKNTEAFF.

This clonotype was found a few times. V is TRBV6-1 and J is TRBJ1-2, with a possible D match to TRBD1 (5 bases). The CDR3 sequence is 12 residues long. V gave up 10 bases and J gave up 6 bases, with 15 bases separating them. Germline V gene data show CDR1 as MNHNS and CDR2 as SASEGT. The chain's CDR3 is CATRPGLNGYTF. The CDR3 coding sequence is TGTGCCACGAGGCCAGGGCTGAATGGCTACACCTTC.

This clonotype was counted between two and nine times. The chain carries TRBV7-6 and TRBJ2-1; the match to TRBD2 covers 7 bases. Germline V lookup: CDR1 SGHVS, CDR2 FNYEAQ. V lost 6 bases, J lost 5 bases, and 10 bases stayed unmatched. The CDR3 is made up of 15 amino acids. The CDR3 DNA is TGTGCCAGCAGTTTCTCTATAGCGGGTCACAATGAGCAGTTCTTC. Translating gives CASSFSIAGHNEQFF.